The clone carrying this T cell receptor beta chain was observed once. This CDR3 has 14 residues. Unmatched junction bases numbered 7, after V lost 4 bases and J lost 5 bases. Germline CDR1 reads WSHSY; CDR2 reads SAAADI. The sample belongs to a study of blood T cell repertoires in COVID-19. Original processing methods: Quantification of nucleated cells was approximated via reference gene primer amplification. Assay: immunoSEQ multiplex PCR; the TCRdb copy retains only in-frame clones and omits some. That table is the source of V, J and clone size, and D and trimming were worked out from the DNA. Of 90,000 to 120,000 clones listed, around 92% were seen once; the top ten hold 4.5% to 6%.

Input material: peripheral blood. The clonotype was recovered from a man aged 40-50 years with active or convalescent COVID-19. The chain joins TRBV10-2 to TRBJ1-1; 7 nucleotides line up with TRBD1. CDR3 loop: CASSAAGGRTEAFF. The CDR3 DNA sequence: TGCGCCAGCAGTGCGGCAGGGGGAAGGACTGAAGCTTTCTTT.